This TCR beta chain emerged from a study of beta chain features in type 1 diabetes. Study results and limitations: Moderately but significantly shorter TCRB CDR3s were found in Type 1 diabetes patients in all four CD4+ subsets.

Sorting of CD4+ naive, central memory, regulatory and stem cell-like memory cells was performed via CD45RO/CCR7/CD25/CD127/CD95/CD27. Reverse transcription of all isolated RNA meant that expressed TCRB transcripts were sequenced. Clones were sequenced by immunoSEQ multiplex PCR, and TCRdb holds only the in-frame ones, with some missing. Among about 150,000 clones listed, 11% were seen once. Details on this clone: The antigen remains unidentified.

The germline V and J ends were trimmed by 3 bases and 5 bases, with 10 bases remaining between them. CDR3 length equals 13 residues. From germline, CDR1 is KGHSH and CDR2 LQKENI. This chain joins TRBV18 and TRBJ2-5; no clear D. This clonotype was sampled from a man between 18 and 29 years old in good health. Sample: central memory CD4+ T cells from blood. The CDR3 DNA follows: TGTGCCAGCTCACCCCTCTTAGGGGAGACCCAGTACTTC. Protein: CASSPLLGETQYF. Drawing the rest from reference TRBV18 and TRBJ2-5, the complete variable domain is NAGVMQNPRHLVRRRGQEARLRCSPMKGHSHVYWYRQLPEEGLKFMVYLQKENIIDESGMPKERFSAEFPKEGPSILRIQQVVRGDSAAYFCASSPLLGETQYFGPGTRLLVL.